This passage covers 13 T cell receptor beta chains from one sample sequenced in a study of shared clonotypes between healthy human individuals (dated by TCRdb to the early 2020s). Library prep was done by the immunoSEQ multiplex PCR assay. The table comes from immuneACCESS by way of TCRdb, which keeps in-frame sequences with V and J called. Part of the clones is missing from these tables; in studies checked, under half for an unresolved V gene and the rest for unknown reasons. This sample gives around 1,100,000 clones in total; approximately 77% of them show up just once. The ten largest clones take up 0.89% of the sample. Sequenced sample: memory CD4+ T cells from PBMCs. The intended sense of this specimen's cell subset or site label: CD45RA-negative fraction. The origin of the receptors is a man between 18 and 35 years old in good health. Some clones in this sample may be carry-over from other donors' samples.

This clone appeared a few times. CDR3 sequence (DNA): TGTGCCAGCAGTGAAGGATTGCAGGGTAAGCAGCCCCAGCATTTT. Residues: CASSEGLQGKQPQHF. The rearrangement links TRBV2 to TRBJ1-5, with TRBD1 as a possible D gene (5 bases). Germline V gives CDR1 SNHLY, CDR2 FYNNEI. Trimming removed 1 base from V and 7 bases from J, with 14 bases in between. There are 15 residues in the CDR3.

V is TRBV10-3 and J is TRBJ2-5; tentative D call: TRBD1 (6 bases). The CDR3 runs to 15 residues. CDR1 is ENHRY, CDR2 SYGVKD, per germline. V was trimmed by 5 bases and J by 5 bases, leaving 18 bases between them. CDR3 sequence reads: CAISSLQGPGETQYF. Here the CDR3 DNA reads TGTGCCATCAGTTCCCTCCAGGGGCCCGGGGAGACCCAGTACTTC.

This clone has just one count. The CDR3: CASSGMETRATNEKLFF. DNA of the CDR3: TGTGCCAGCAGTGGAATGGAGACACGTGCAACTAATGAAAAACTGTTTTTT. The J gene is TRBJ1-4, the V gene TRBV6-1; D not resolved. Trimming took 4 bases from V and 0 from J, leaving 15 bases between them. The length of the CDR3 is 17 residues. Germline CDR1 is MNHNS and CDR2 is SASEGT.

The chain couples TRBV5-1 to TRBJ2-2, with D tentatively TRBD1 or TRBD2 (5 bases each). In germline, CDR1 is SGHRS, CDR2 YFSETQ. The CDR3 is made up of 15 amino acids. V gave up 1 base and J gave up 4 bases, with 11 bases separating them. The CDR3 is CASSLRGDSTGELFF. The CDR3 DNA reads TGCGCCAGCAGCTTGAGGGGAGATAGCACCGGGGAGCTGTTTTTT.

This chain joins TRBV30 and TRBJ2-7, with 8 bases matching TRBD1. Looked up from germline, CDR1 is GTSNPN and CDR2 is SVGIG (reference sequence). V gave up 4 bases and J gave up 2 bases; unmatched junction bases: 7. The CDR3 runs 14 residues. CDR3 loop: CAWKGRGLAYEQYF. Written as DNA, the CDR3 is TGTGCCTGGAAGGGCAGGGGGCTAGCCTACGAGCAGTACTTC. Using reference TRBV30 and TRBJ2-7 for the parts outside the CDR3, the full variable domain is SQTIHQWPATLVQPVGSPLSLECTVEGTSNPNLYWYRQAAGRGLQLLFYSVGIGQISSEVPQNLSASRPQDRQFILSSKKLLLSDSGFYLCAWKGRGLAYEQYFGPGTRLTVT.

The V call is TRBV4-2, the J call TRBJ1-5; no clear D. Germline V gene lookup returns CDR1 LGHNA and CDR2 YNFKEQ. This CDR3 region has 13 residues. Trimming left V 3 bases short and J 5 bases short, with 8 bases between. This CDR3 is CASSHPKYQPQHF. CDR3 DNA: TGTGCCAGCAGCCACCCTAAGTATCAGCCCCAGCATTTT.

This clone was detected only a few times. The chain joins TRBV30 to TRBJ1-2, with D possibly TRBD1 on 6 matching bases. The CDR3 covers 14 residues. With 5 bases removed from V and 0 bases from J, the gap between germline ends came to 13 bases. The germline V gene encodes CDR1 GTSNPN and CDR2 SVGIG (reference sequence). This CDR3 reads CAWGQQPTNYGYTF. The DNA for the CDR3 is TGTGCCTGGGGACAGCAACCTACTAACTATGGCTACACCTTC.

This clone was observed many times. The V call is TRBV7-3, the J call TRBJ1-1; TRBD1 might be the D (5 bases). The CDR3 is 15 amino acids. The germline CDR1 and CDR2 sequences are SGHTA and FQGTGA. The V end was cut by 2 bases, the J end by 5 bases, with 15 bases between. This CDR3 reads CASSLQGGLGTEAFF. The CDR3 region has the DNA TGTGCCAGCAGCTTACAGGGTGGGCTGGGGACTGAAGCTTTCTTT.

At least ten counts were recorded for this clone. The rearrangement joins TRBV27 to TRBJ2-6; D is possibly TRBD1 (5 bases). The CDR3 length is 15 residues. Germline values: CDR1 MNHEY, CDR2 SMNVEV (reference sequence). V gave up 3 bases and J gave up 2 bases, with 8 bases separating them. This CDR3 is CASSFEQAGANVLTF. CDR3 bases: TGTGCCAGCAGTTTTGAACAGGCTGGGGCCAACGTCCTGACTTTC.

The genes are TRBV11-2 and TRBJ2-1; the D gene is possibly TRBD2 (6 bases). V was pared by 2 bases and J by 3 bases, with 17 bases between. CDR1 and CDR2 from the germline V gene are SGHAT and FQNNGV. The CDR3 loop spans 17 amino acids. The CDR3 reads CASSLLATGRNYNEQFF. The DNA for the CDR3 is TGTGCCAGCAGCTTACTGGCTACTGGGAGGAACTACAATGAGCAGTTCTTC.

The chain carries TRBV7-2 and TRBJ2-3; 11 bases line up with TRBD2. Losses at the gene ends were 1 base for V and 3 bases for J; bases not matched to a gene: 6. The germline V gene encodes CDR1 SGHTA and CDR2 FQGNSA. CDR3 length: 17 amino acids. CDR3 region: CASSLVASGRLTDTQYF. In nucleotides, the CDR3 is TGTGCCAGCAGCTTAGTGGCTAGCGGGAGGTTGACAGATACGCAGTATTTT.

The chain links TRBV7-8 to TRBJ2-3, with 12 bases matching TRBD2. The length of the CDR3 is 16 residues. J was trimmed by 6 bases and V by 5 bases; bases with no gene match: 9. The germline V gene has CDR1 SGHVS and CDR2 FQNEAQ. The CDR3 sequence is CASSRGLAGPGDTQYF. CDR3 DNA sequence: TGTGCCAGCAGCCGTGGACTAGCGGGGCCAGGGGATACGCAGTATTTT.

The chain employs TRBV29-1 and TRBJ1-5; TRBD1 matches at 7 bases. The ends lost 5 bases at V and 5 bases at J; junction bases unmatched: 6. There are 13 residues in the CDR3. CDR1 and CDR2 from the germline V gene are SQVTM and ANQGSEA. The CDR3 bases are TGCAGCGTTTGCGACAGGGAAGATCAGCCCCAGCATTTT. Amino acid sequence: CSVCDREDQPQHF.